A selection of T cell receptor beta chains follows, all from one sample in a study of naive and memory T cell subsets. MiXCR was run by TCRdb on the UMI-ligation and nested PCR reads, yielding one entry per CDR3 protein. The sample holds 95,000 to 150,000 distinct CDR3 sequences, 35% to 45% seen once. The sample consisted of central memory CD4+ T cells from blood. The receptors stem from a human donor in good health. Both conserved end residues are part of each CDR3.

v_gene: TRBV6-5
len: 13
j_gene: TRBJ1-5
CDR3aa: CASSQQGNQPQHF

v_gene: TRBV3-1
len: 14
j_gene: TRBJ1-3
CDR3aa: CASSQDRSGNTIYF

v_gene: TRBV6-6
len: 13
j_gene: TRBJ2-2
CDR3aa: CASRVGDTGELFF

v_gene: TRBV12-3/TRBV12-4
len: 13
j_gene: TRBJ2-5
CDR3aa: CASSFHVSETQYF

v_gene: TRBV5-1
len: 15
j_gene: TRBJ2-7
CDR3aa: CASSSRDRGIHEQYF

v_gene: TRBV19
len: 12
j_gene: TRBJ2-2
CDR3aa: CASSVLSGELFF

v_gene: TRBV2
len: 12
j_gene: TRBJ2-7
CDR3aa: CASNGGFYEQYF

v_gene: TRBV6-5
len: 15
j_gene: TRBJ1-3
CDR3aa: CASSYGRQAGNTIYF

v_gene: TRBV5-1
len: 14
j_gene: TRBJ2-3
CDR3aa: CASSLTDSTDTQYF

v_gene: TRBV9
len: 14
j_gene: TRBJ2-7
CDR3aa: CASSVGQGAYEQYF

v_gene: TRBV29-1
len: 11
j_gene: TRBJ2-1
CDR3aa: CSVGTYNEQFF

v_gene: TRBV15
len: 16
j_gene: TRBJ2-1
CDR3aa: CATSRPDGTSGNEQFF

v_gene: TRBV19
len: 13
j_gene: TRBJ1-5
CDR3aa: CASSGTAIEPQHF

v_gene: TRBV28
len: 14
j_gene: TRBJ1-2
CDR3aa: CASSLVRGLYGYTF

v_gene: TRBV5-1
len: 13
j_gene: TRBJ2-7
CDR3aa: CASSPTGPYEQYF

v_gene: TRBV10-3
len: 14
j_gene: TRBJ2-5
CDR3aa: CAISESTSVETQYF

v_gene: TRBV7-2
len: 16
j_gene: TRBJ2-7
CDR3aa: CASTRSAVGISYEQYF

v_gene: TRBV12-3/TRBV12-4
len: 15
j_gene: TRBJ2-1
CDR3aa: CASTPTSGRYNEQFF

v_gene: TRBV20-1
len: 15
j_gene: TRBJ2-5
CDR3aa: CSAGTSGSQQETQYF

v_gene: TRBV14
len: 14
j_gene: TRBJ2-7
CDR3aa: CASSQEATLGEQYF

v_gene: TRBV4-1
len: 18
j_gene: TRBJ2-2
CDR3aa: CASSQDGREGRRTGELFF

v_gene: TRBV10-3
len: 15
j_gene: TRBJ2-7
CDR3aa: CAISDHRVSEYEQYF

v_gene: TRBV20-1
len: 14
j_gene: TRBJ1-1
CDR3aa: CSARPPGFGAEAFF

v_gene: TRBV19
len: 16
j_gene: TRBJ2-1
CDR3aa: CASSIVRVLRYNEQFF

v_gene: TRBV6-2/TRBV6-3
len: 14
j_gene: TRBJ2-7
CDR3aa: CASSYLTASYEQYF

v_gene: TRBV29-1
len: 13
j_gene: TRBJ2-3
CDR3aa: CSVKGQYTDTQYF

v_gene: TRBV28
len: 15
j_gene: TRBJ2-7
CDR3aa: CASSSTGHRPYEQYF

v_gene: TRBV28
len: 15
j_gene: TRBJ1-2
CDR3aa: CASSLSPTGGYGYTF

v_gene: TRBV5-1
len: 15
j_gene: TRBJ2-1
CDR3aa: CASSFPGTSGNEQFF

v_gene: TRBV7-8
len: 14
j_gene: TRBJ2-1
CDR3aa: CASTNSGRGNEQFF

v_gene: TRBV10-3
len: 14
j_gene: TRBJ2-1
CDR3aa: CAIRGDPVSNEQFF

v_gene: TRBV12-3/TRBV12-4
len: 16
j_gene: TRBJ2-7
CDR3aa: CASSFVGSGSSYEQYF

v_gene: TRBV6-5
len: 16
j_gene: TRBJ2-1
CDR3aa: CASSYPSLAGLNEQFF

v_gene: TRBV6-5
len: 15
j_gene: TRBJ2-1
CDR3aa: CASSYFGTQNNEQFF

v_gene: TRBV20-1
len: 15
j_gene: TRBJ2-7
CDR3aa: CSATGLAGYSYEQYF

v_gene: TRBV29-1
len: 13
j_gene: TRBJ2-5
CDR3aa: CSVERTSGETQYF

v_gene: TRBV29-1
len: 14
j_gene: TRBJ2-1
CDR3aa: CSAEREGSYNEQFF

v_gene: TRBV20-1
len: 13
j_gene: TRBJ2-7
CDR3aa: CSARRTGGYEQYF

v_gene: TRBV2
len: 14
j_gene: TRBJ2-2
CDR3aa: CASTLVRVGGELFF

v_gene: TRBV2
len: 13
j_gene: TRBJ2-7
CDR3aa: CAGRLAGAYEQYF